These 19 T cell receptor beta chains originate from one sample sequenced in a study of glioma-infiltrating T cells (dated by TCRdb to about 2016). The sequencer listed for this sample is Illumina MiSeq. The iRepertoire nested amplicon-rescue multiplex PCR (arm-PCR) platform was used to amplify TCR alpha and beta CDR3 regions from RNA. Using fastp trimming at Q25 and MiXCR clonotype assembly, TCRdb reanalyzed the public sequencing data and kept in-frame beta chains. Each entry is one CDR3 protein sequence, shown with its most common DNA and genes. A total of thousands of distinct CDR3 sequences appear in this sample, roughly 27% of them only once. Less than 15% of the sample lies in the top ten. The sequencing input was glioma tissue, nonneoplastic brain tissue, or PBMCs (not recorded which). All receptors come from a human donor with low-grade glioma or glioblastoma, undergoing nonglioma brain surgery, or in good health (not recorded which).

This clonotype was counted ten times or more. The CDR3 loop reads CASSSGPGGNEQFF. CDR3 DNA: TGTGCCAGCAGTAGCGGCCCTGGAGGCAATGAGCAGTTCTTC. The chain couples TRBV2 to TRBJ2-1, with D possibly matching TRBD2 (5 bases). V lost 5 bases to trimming and J lost 6 bases, with 14 bases between them. This CDR3 comprises 14 residues. Per germline, CDR1 SNHLY and CDR2 FYNNEI. The full variable domain, in which reference TRBV2 and TRBJ2-1 provide the parts outside the CDR3, is EPEVTQTPSHQVTQMGQEVILRCVPISNHLYFYWYRQILGQKVEFLVSFYNNEISEKSEIFDDQFSVERPDGSNFTLKIRSTKLEDSAMYFCASSSGPGGNEQFFGPGTRLTVL.

This clonotype was seen ten or more times. The rearrangement uses TRBV12-3 or TRBV12-4 and TRBJ1-5; the D gene is possibly TRBD1 (5 bases). V was cut by 1 base and J by 6 bases, with 16 bases left in between. This CDR3 is built from 16 residues. The CDR3 DNA reads as TGTGCCAGCAGTTTAGAGCAGGGCTTTTACTCTCAGCCCCAGCATTTT. Protein product: CASSLEQGFYSQPQHF.

This clonotype qualifies as medium-sized (0.01 to 0.1%). V and J are TRBV6-6 and TRBJ2-1; 8 bases align to TRBD2. The CDR3 sequence is 14 residues long. The trim removed 2 bases at V and 6 bases at J, leaving 3 bases unmatched. CDR1 MNHNY and CDR2 SVGAGI come from the germline V gene (reference sequence). CDR3 protein: CASSYQAGGNEQFF. The CDR3 region has the DNA TGTGCCAGCAGTTACCAGGCGGGAGGCAATGAGCAGTTCTTC.

The genes are TRBV15 and TRBJ2-1; D possibly corresponds to TRBD1 (7 bases). The CDR3 extends over 17 amino acids. Trimming cost V 5 bases and J 1 base, with 18 bases left between them. The germline gives CDR1 LNHNV, CDR2 YYDKDF (reference sequence). The CDR3 nucleotides read TGTGCCACCAGCCCTGCGGGGACAGCTCATTCCTACAATGAGCAGTTCTTC. Translating it yields CATSPAGTAHSYNEQFF.

This clonotype was recorded many times. This chain joins TRBV12-3 or TRBV12-4 and TRBJ2-7; D unclear. The V and J ends lost 0 bases and 4 bases respectively, with 4 bases between them. This CDR3 is 12 amino acids long. The CDR3 nucleotides read TGTGCCAGCAGTTTAGCGGTATACGAGCAGTACTTC. It yields the protein CASSLAVYEQYF.

This clonotype was recorded many times. The chain is built from TRBV7-8 and TRBJ2-7; a weak D match, TRBD2 (6 bases). Germline CDR1 reads SGHVS; CDR2 reads FQNEAQ. This CDR3 is 14 amino acids long. V shed 5 bases and J shed 4 bases, with 15 bases lying between them. The CDR3 DNA sequence: TGTGCCAGCAGCCTAGGCGGGACTCTATACGAGCAGTACTTC. Protein product: CASSLGGTLYEQYF.

By frequency in the sample, this clonotype is medium-sized. The V call is TRBV28, the J call TRBJ2-5; 8 positions agree with TRBD1. Germline CDR1 reads MDHEN; CDR2 reads SYDVKM. The CDR3 length is 16 residues. Trimming took 4 bases from V and 4 from J; bases not matched to a gene: 11. CDR3 in amino acids: CASSSPAGGWVETQYF. CDR3 DNA sequence: TGTGCCAGCAGTTCCCCGGCAGGGGGCTGGGTAGAGACCCAGTACTTC. Filled out from reference TRBV28 and TRBJ2-5, the complete variable domain reads DVKVTQSSRYLVKRTGEKVFLECVQDMDHENMFWYRQDPGLGLRLIYFSYDVKMKEKGDIPEGYSVSREKKERFSLILESASTNQTSMYLCASSSPAGGWVETQYFGPGTRLLVL.

This clonotype was counted ten times or more. This chain uses TRBV14 with TRBJ2-1; D is ambiguous. Germline V gives CDR1 SGHDN, CDR2 FVKESK. This CDR3 region has 17 residues. V dropped 4 bases and J dropped 4 bases, with 20 bases sitting between them. In DNA form, the CDR3 reads TGTGCCAGCAGCCGCTACGCAGGTGTTTCCCTTTACAATGAGCAGTTCTTC. Protein: CASSRYAGVSLYNEQFF. Complete variable domain (other parts from reference TRBV14 and TRBJ2-1): EAGVTQFPSHSVIEKGQTVTLRCDPISGHDNLYWYRRVMGKEIKFLLHFVKESKQDESGMPNNRFLAERTGGTYSTLKVQPAELEDSGVYFCASSRYAGVSLYNEQFFGPGTRLTVL.

This clonotype ranks as medium-sized. The rearrangement links TRBV20-1 to TRBJ2-2, with D perhaps TRBD1 or TRBD2 (5 bases each). The CDR3 loop spans 15 amino acids. Germline loops: CDR1 DFQATT, CDR2 SNEGSKA (reference sequence). V dropped 1 base and J dropped 6 bases, with 15 bases sitting between them. CDR3 in DNA: TGCAGTGCTAGAGCCGGGGCCCGTGGTGCCGGGGAGCTGTTTTTT. Its protein product is CSARAGARGAGELFF.

In its sample, this clonotype is medium-sized (0.01 to 0.1%). J is TRBJ2-7 and V is TRBV6-2 or TRBV6-3, with TRBD1 matching over 8 bases. The CDR3 runs 13 residues. The junction had 4 bases not matched to a gene; V was cut back by 6 bases and J by 3 bases. The germline gives CDR1 MNHEY, CDR2 SVGEGT. The CDR3: CASRPTGDYEQYF. CDR3 DNA sequence: TGTGCCAGCAGACCGACAGGGGACTACGAGCAGTACTTC.

This clonotype is medium-sized. The V and J genes are TRBV7-2 and TRBJ2-1; the D is unclear. The V end was cut by 2 bases, the J end by 3 bases, with 2 bases between. The CDR3 consists of 12 residues. Germline lookup yields CDR1 SGHTA and CDR2 FQGNSA. The CDR3 DNA follows: TGTGCCAGCAGCTTATACTACAATGAGCAGTTCTTC. Protein sequence: CASSLYYNEQFF.

This clonotype counts as medium-sized (0.01 to 0.1%). The gene calls are TRBV7-2 and TRBJ2-5; 7 bases align to TRBD2. V gave up 5 bases and J gave up 1 base; unmatched junction bases: 4. The germline V gene encodes CDR1 SGHTA and CDR2 FQGNSA. This CDR3 has 14 residues. This chain's CDR3 is CASSPTSVQETQYF. The CDR3 nucleotides are TGTGCCAGCAGCCCAACTAGCGTCCAAGAGACCCAGTACTTC.

This clonotype was recorded at least ten times. The chain couples TRBV7-9 to TRBJ2-5, with D possibly being TRBD1 or TRBD2 (5 bases each). CDR3 size: 14 residues. Between the trimmed V and J ends, which lost 5 bases and 2 bases, there was a span of 12 bases. CDR1 SEHNR and CDR2 FQNEAQ come from the germline V gene (reference sequence). CDR3 protein: CASSPPGGQETQYF. The CDR3 DNA is TGTGCCAGCAGCCCCCCTGGGGGTCAAGAGACCCAGTACTTC.

By frequency in the sample, this clonotype is large. The chain uses TRBV6-2 or TRBV6-3 and TRBJ2-1; TRBD2 is a possible D gene (6 bases). The V and J ends lost 4 bases and 9 bases respectively, with 22 bases between them. Germline CDR1 is MNHEY and CDR2 is SVGEGT. There are 16 residues in the CDR3. CDR3 sequence reads: CASSSVGVRGRSEQFF. For the CDR3, the DNA is TGTGCCAGCAGTTCCGTAGGGGTGCGGGGAAGGAGTGAGCAGTTCTTC.

This clonotype has ten or more counts. The V and J genes are TRBV7-9 and TRBJ2-1; D gene unclear. This CDR3 has 14 residues. Germline CDR1 reads SEHNR; CDR2 reads FQNEAQ (reference sequence). V dropped 1 base and J dropped 7 bases, with 11 bases sitting between them. Written as DNA, the CDR3 is TGTGCCAGCAGCTTAGTTGACCCGGTTAATGAGCAGTTCTTC. Protein: CASSLVDPVNEQFF.

This clonotype was seen many times. The chain carries TRBV29-1 and TRBJ2-5; 10 nucleotides agree with TRBD1. V was clipped by 3 bases and J by 4 bases; unmatched bases: 17. Per the germline V gene, CDR1 is SQVTM and CDR2 is ANQGSEA. CDR3 length: 18 amino acids. The CDR3 region has the DNA TGCAGCGTTGAGCGATATCGGGGTATGGGACAGGGGATAGAGACCCAGTACTTC. The encoded protein is CSVERYRGMGQGIETQYF.

This chain uses TRBV20-1 with TRBJ1-5, with 7 bases matching TRBD1. V shed 5 bases, J shed 11 bases, and the junction held 21 bases outside the gene matches. Germline assignment: CDR1 DFQATT and CDR2 SNEGSKA (reference sequence). This CDR3 region has 16 residues. For the CDR3, the DNA is TGCAGTGCTTCCGTCGAAGGACAGGCCTCCGGGCGAGCCCAGCATTTT. Amino acids: CSASVEGQASGRAQHF.

This clonotype was counted many times. This chain joins TRBV19 and TRBJ1-2; the D gene is possibly TRBD1 (5 bases). V shed 10 bases and J shed 1 base, with 13 bases lying between them. The CDR3 contains 13 residues. Germline loops: CDR1 LNHDA, CDR2 SQIVND (reference sequence). CDR3 in DNA: TGTGCCAAAAACTGGGGGGGTAACTATGGCTACACCTTC. Amino acid sequence: CAKNWGGNYGYTF.

To note about this clonotype: The DNA is left out, because the CDR3 cannot be placed on it with certainty; the CDR3 is given as TCRdb lists it. This chain joins TRBV6-5 and TRBJ2-7; the table's D call TRBD1 went unverified against the DNA. The CDR3 adds up to 23 amino acids, both ends counted. Germline CDR1 and CDR2: MNHEY and SVGAGI. CDR3 region: CASSPHWTESSHFGPGRGYEQYF.